Each of the 29 T cell receptor beta chains below was sequenced from the same sample in a study of human T cells and chemical hapten exposure. Sample time point: pre-sensitization, week 0. Regarding treatment: therapeutic diphenylcyclopropenone sensitization with weekly scalp DPC. TCRdb re-derived calls from the RACE reads in MiXCR, one entry per CDR3 protein. The data show some 300,000 distinct CDR3 sequences, with 5.5% seen just once and 7% to 10% held by the top ten. Sequencing used whole blood, obtained in connection with sensitization to the hapten diphenylcyclopropenone (DPC). These receptor sequences come from a young woman with alopecia areata. Some clones in this sample may be carry-over from other donors' samples.

This clonotype turned up a few times. The chain couples TRBV6-2 or TRBV6-3 to TRBJ2-3; 8 nucleotides agree with TRBD2. The germline gives CDR1 MNHEY, CDR2 SVGEGT. There are 18 residues in the CDR3. With V trimmed by 4 bases and J by 2 bases, 14 bases remained unmatched. CDR3 nucleotide sequence: TGTGCCAGCAGTTGGGGGGCTCGAGCGGGGGCCTACACAGATACGCAGTATTTT. This translates into CASSWGARAGAYTDTQYF.

This clonotype was observed a handful of times. The chain recombines TRBV2 with TRBJ1-2; D gene unclear. V was clipped by 5 bases and J by 0 bases, with 7 bases between them. CDR1 is SNHLY and CDR2 is FYNNEI in the germline V gene. This CDR3 has 13 residues. The DNA of the CDR3 is TGTGCCAGCAGTTACGGAGCTAACTATGGCTACACCTTC. Its protein is CASSYGANYGYTF. Based on the CDR3 plus reference TRBV2 and TRBJ1-2, the full variable domain is EPEVTQTPSHQVTQMGQEVILRCVPISNHLYFYWYRQILGQKVEFLVSFYNNEISEKSEIFDDQFSVERPDGSNFTLKIRSTKLEDSAMYFCASSYGANYGYTFGSGTRLTVV.

J is TRBJ1-6 and V is TRBV10-2, with a weak D call TRBD1 (5 bases). CDR1 and CDR2 from the germline V gene are WSHSY and SAAADI. The V and J ends lost 0 bases and 9 bases respectively, with 6 bases between them. This CDR3 contains 13 residues. Written as DNA, the CDR3 is TGCGCCAGCAGTGAGTCAAGGGGTTCACCCCTCCACTTT. Translated, it gives CASSESRGSPLHF.

This clonotype was seen ten or more times. This chain joins TRBV29-1 and TRBJ2-1; 10 positions agree with TRBD2. Germline trimming cut 8 bases from V and 6 bases from J; bases unmatched to any gene: 4. The germline gives CDR1 SQVTM, CDR2 ANQGSEA. The CDR3 extends over 12 amino acids. The CDR3 DNA is TGCAGCCCATGGACTAGCGGCAATGAGCAGTTCTTC. Translating it yields CSPWTSGNEQFF.

This clonotype was seen only once. The V and J genes are TRBV12-3 or TRBV12-4 and TRBJ1-1; TRBD1 agrees at 8 bases. CDR3 length: 14 residues. Losses at the gene ends were 6 bases for V and 4 bases for J; bases not matched to a gene: 7. CDR3 in amino acids: CASRTRGPATEAFF. The CDR3 nucleotides read TGTGCCAGCAGGACCAGGGGGCCGGCCACTGAAGCTTTCTTT.

This clonotype was observed many times. The gene calls are TRBV15 and TRBJ1-2; TRBD1 matches at 11 bases. Germline V gives CDR1 LNHNV, CDR2 YYDKDF (reference sequence). V shed 0 bases, J shed 11 bases, and the junction held 8 bases outside the gene matches. This CDR3 contains 15 residues. CDR3 DNA: TGTGCCACCAGCAGAGATGTGGGGACAGGGGGTCCTTACACCTTC. Amino acid sequence: CATSRDVGTGGPYTF.

This clonotype was counted between two and nine times. V gene TRBV27 combines with J gene TRBJ1-1; unclear D gene. The V gene lost 7 bases and the J gene lost 1 base, with 13 bases spanning the gap. This CDR3 is built from 14 residues. The V gene's germline CDR1 is MNHEY and CDR2 SMNVEV (reference sequence). DNA for the CDR3: TGTGCCAGCAAGGAGACAAGCCAGAACACTGAAGCTTTCTTT. This encodes CASKETSQNTEAFF.

This clonotype showed up just a few times. This sequence joins TRBV9 and TRBJ1-1; D uncertain. Trimming stripped 0 bases from V and 3 bases from J, with 6 bases between. The CDR3 sequence is 13 residues long. Germline lookup yields CDR1 SGDLS and CDR2 YYNGEE. This CDR3 is CASSVAWDTEAFF. The CDR3 DNA reads TGTGCCAGCAGCGTAGCATGGGACACTGAAGCTTTCTTT. Combining the CDR3 with reference TRBV9 and TRBJ1-1 gives the whole variable domain DSGVTQTPKHLITATGQRVTLRCSPRSGDLSVYWYQQSLDQGLQFLIQYYNGEERAKGNILERFSAQQFPDLHSELNLSSLELGDSALYFCASSVAWDTEAFFGQGTRLTVV.

This clonotype was counted ten times or more. The CDR3: CASSERQVNTEAFF. The CDR3 DNA is TGTGCCAGCAGTGAAAGACAGGTAAACACTGAAGCTTTCTTT. V and J are TRBV6-5 and TRBJ1-1; D is possibly TRBD1 (6 bases). With 5 bases removed from V and 2 bases from J, the gap between germline ends came to 12 bases. CDR1 MNHEY and CDR2 SVGAGI come from the germline V gene. The CDR3 is 14 residues long.

This clonotype has ten or more counts. The J gene is TRBJ1-1, the V gene TRBV7-6; D not resolved. CDR3 size: 12 residues. V lost 6 bases to trimming and J lost 11 bases, with 16 bases between them. Germline CDR1 reads SGHVS; CDR2 reads FNYEAQ. The chain's CDR3 is CASSPNWALAFF. DNA for the CDR3: TGTGCCAGCAGTCCAAATTGGGCACTGGCTTTCTTT.

This clonotype was found a few times. This chain joins TRBV5-6 and TRBJ2-7, with unresolved D. Germline V CDR1 and CDR2: SGHDT, YYEEEE. CDR3 length: 14 residues. V was clipped by 0 bases and J by 2 bases, with 9 bases between them. The CDR3 sequence: CASSLEQSAYEQYF. For the CDR3, the DNA is TGTGCCAGCAGCTTGGAACAGTCGGCCTACGAGCAGTACTTC.

Many counts were recorded for this clonotype. The J gene is TRBJ1-6, the V gene TRBV20-1, with D hard to call. This CDR3 region has 12 residues. Looked up from germline, CDR1 is DFQATT and CDR2 is SNEGSKA (reference sequence). With 3 bases removed from V and 6 bases from J, the gap between germline ends came to 6 bases. As DNA, the CDR3 is TGCAGTGCTAGTGCGGGTAATTCACCCCTCCACTTT. Translating gives CSASAGNSPLHF.

This clonotype was counted ten times or more. V usage is TRBV21-1 and J usage is TRBJ1-1; the table's D call TRBD1 went unverified against the DNA. TRBV21-1 is a documented pseudogene. There are 18 residues in the CDR3. The CDR3 sequence: CASSKKVGGSCRDTEAFF. CDR3 in DNA: TGTGCCAGCAGCAAAAAAGTAGGCGGCTCCTGTAGGGACACTGAAGCTTTCTTT.

The chain uses TRBV6-4 and TRBJ2-2, with D unresolved. Germline CDR1 and CDR2: MRHNA and SNTAGT. V was pared by 0 bases and J by 6 bases, with 5 bases between. The CDR3 has 13 amino acids. CDR3 amino acids: CASSDSAPGELFF. DNA for the CDR3: TGTGCCAGCAGTGACTCAGCACCCGGGGAGCTGTTTTTT.

This clonotype was counted between two and nine times. This chain joins TRBV6-5 and TRBJ2-2, with D maybe TRBD1 (5 bases). The CDR3 extends over 13 amino acids. Germline V lookup: CDR1 MNHEY, CDR2 SVGAGI. Trimming took off 7 bases at V and 4 bases at J, with 10 bases between the two ends. CDR3 sequence (DNA): TGTGCCAGCAACTTCAGGGCCACCGGGGAGCTGTTTTTT. This translates into CASNFRATGELFF.

This chain uses TRBV25-1 with TRBJ1-2, with TRBD1 identical over 7 bases. The CDR3 is made up of 13 amino acids. Germline V gene sequence: CDR1 MGHDK, CDR2 SYGVNS. With 6 bases clipped from V and 1 base from J, the junction kept 2 bases outside the gene matches. For the CDR3, the DNA is TGTGCCAGCAGAGGGACAGTTAACTATGGCTACACCTTC. This codes for CASRGTVNYGYTF.

This clonotype appeared a few times. The V call is TRBV3-1, the J call TRBJ1-1; 8 bases map to TRBD1. CDR3 length equals 17 residues. V trimming: 1 base; J trimming: 1 base; junction bases outside the gene matches: 8. Germline V gene lookup returns CDR1 LGHDT and CDR2 YNNKEL (reference sequence). The CDR3 sequence: CASSQVTGGTWNTEAFF. The DNA of the CDR3 is TGTGCCAGCAGCCAAGTTACAGGGGGAACTTGGAACACTGAAGCTTTCTTT.

Only a few counts were recorded for this clonotype. CDR3 loop: CASSLNPVTEAFF. In nucleotides, the CDR3 is TGTGCCAGCAGCTTAAATCCCGTGACTGAAGCTTTCTTT. The chain combines TRBV7-3 with TRBJ1-1; the D is unclear. Germline assignment: CDR1 SGHTA and CDR2 FQGTGA. This CDR3 is built from 13 residues. The V end was cut by 1 base, the J end by 5 bases, with 8 bases between.

This clonotype was found many times. The gene calls are TRBV6-2 or TRBV6-3 and TRBJ1-5; D is uncertain. CDR3 length: 12 amino acids. V was shortened by 2 bases and J by 7 bases, with 6 bases between the two germline ends. The germline gives CDR1 MNHEY, CDR2 SVGEGT. Written as DNA, the CDR3 is TGTGCCAGCAGTTACCTTCGGCAGCCCCAGCATTTT. Its translation: CASSYLRQPQHF.

This clonotype came up many times. This chain uses TRBV10-3 with TRBJ2-3, with a tentative D call TRBD1 (6 bases). Trimming removed 3 bases from V and 4 bases from J, with 20 bases in between. Looked up from germline, CDR1 is ENHRY and CDR2 is SYGVKD. CDR3 size: 17 residues. The DNA for the CDR3 is TGTGCCATCAGTGACAGGGGAATCCAAAGCCAGCCAGATACGCAGTATTTT. Its translation: CAISDRGIQSQPDTQYF.

Ten or more counts support this clonotype. The J gene is TRBJ2-2, the V gene TRBV4-3; no clear D gene. CDR1 is LGHNA and CDR2 is YSLEER in the germline V gene. CDR3 length equals 15 residues. The germline V and J ends were trimmed by 0 bases and 1 base, with 6 bases remaining between them. The CDR3 sequence: CASSQEAGNTGELFF. The CDR3 bases are TGCGCCAGCAGCCAAGAAGCAGGGAACACCGGGGAGCTGTTTTTT.

The rearrangement links TRBV5-6 to TRBJ2-2, with D possibly matching TRBD1 (5 bases). V lost 3 bases to trimming and J lost 5 bases, with 11 bases between them. The CDR3 loop spans 14 amino acids. The germline V gene has CDR1 SGHDT and CDR2 YYEEEE. Here the CDR3 DNA reads TGTGCCAGCAGCTCCCAGGGTTGGACCGGGGAGCTGTTTTTT. Translation: CASSSQGWTGELFF. Full variable domain (remainder filled in from reference TRBV5-6 and TRBJ2-2): DAGVTQSPTHLIKTRGQQVTLRCSPKSGHDTVSWYQQALGQGPQFIFQYYEEEERQRGNFPDRFSGHQFPNYSSELNVNALLLGDSALYLCASSSQGWTGELFFGEGSRLTVL.

This clonotype was seen repeatedly, ten times or more. This sequence joins TRBV7-2 and TRBJ2-3, with 11 nucleotides matching TRBD2. With 7 bases clipped from V and 1 base from J, the junction kept 7 bases outside the gene matches. The CDR3 sequence is 16 residues long. The germline V gene encodes CDR1 SGHTA and CDR2 FQGNSA. The CDR3 spells CASTLLAGGRTDTQYF. The CDR3 DNA reads TGTGCCAGCACCCTCTTAGCGGGGGGGCGCACAGATACGCAGTATTTT.

This clonotype has only a few counts. This sequence joins TRBV24-1 and TRBJ2-3; 8 nucleotides agree with TRBD1. J gave up 4 bases and V 5 bases, and 10 bases lay outside the gene matches. This CDR3 has 16 amino acids. Germline V CDR1 and CDR2: KGHDR, SFDVKD. The CDR3 coding sequence is TGTGCCACCAGTGGGGGGACAGGTTTGCCCCCAGATACGCAGTATTTT. It yields the protein CATSGGTGLPPDTQYF.

The V call is TRBV12-3 or TRBV12-4, the J call TRBJ2-1, with a tentative D call TRBD2 (6 bases). V lost 4 bases and J lost 13, with 26 bases in between. This CDR3 is built from 16 residues. The CDR3 is CASSSQSGYGGVEQFF. In DNA, the CDR3 is TGTGCCAGCAGTTCCCAAAGCGGGTACGGCGGGGTGGAACAGTTCTTC.

This clonotype was seen only a few times. V and J are TRBV7-8 and TRBJ1-2, with D unresolved. The germline CDR1 and CDR2 sequences are SGHVS and FQNEAQ. V lost 5 bases and J lost 4, with 11 bases in between. The length of the CDR3 is 13 residues. This CDR3 reads CASSPGGGYGYTF. The CDR3 nucleotides are TGTGCCAGCAGCCCGGGAGGAGGCTATGGCTACACCTTC. The complete variable domain, with remaining parts taken from reference TRBV7-8 and TRBJ1-2, reads GAGVSQSPRYKVAKRGQDVALRCDPISGHVSLFWYQQALGQGPEFLTYFQNEAQLDKSGLPSDRFFAERPEGSVSTLKIQRTQQEDSAVYLCASSPGGGYGYTFGSGTRLTVV.

This rearrangement joins TRBV20-1 to TRBJ2-3, with 7 bases matching TRBD2. Germline CDR1 is DFQATT and CDR2 is SNEGSKA (reference sequence). J was trimmed by 2 bases and V by 5 bases; bases with no gene match: 7. This CDR3 spans 14 amino acids. The DNA for the CDR3 is TGCAGTGCTGGGGGAGCGGGGTACACAGATACGCAGTATTTT. It codes for CSAGGAGYTDTQYF.

The chain combines TRBV6-2 or TRBV6-3 with TRBJ2-5, with D hard to call. The CDR3 has 14 amino acids. The germline V gene encodes CDR1 MNHEY and CDR2 SVGEGT. Trimming pared 7 bases from V and 5 bases from J, leaving 17 bases between. The CDR3: CASTEWGPRETQYF. The CDR3, as DNA: TGTGCCAGCACCGAATGGGGTCCTCGGGAGACCCAGTACTTC.

The V call is TRBV6-5, the J call TRBJ2-7; 7 bases match TRBD2. Germline V gives CDR1 MNHEY, CDR2 SVGAGI. The trim removed 6 bases at V and 2 bases at J, leaving 13 bases unmatched. The CDR3 runs to 16 residues. CDR3 protein: CASSPADSRGAYEQYF. CDR3 DNA: TGTGCCAGCAGCCCCGCCGACAGCCGGGGGGCCTACGAGCAGTACTTC.